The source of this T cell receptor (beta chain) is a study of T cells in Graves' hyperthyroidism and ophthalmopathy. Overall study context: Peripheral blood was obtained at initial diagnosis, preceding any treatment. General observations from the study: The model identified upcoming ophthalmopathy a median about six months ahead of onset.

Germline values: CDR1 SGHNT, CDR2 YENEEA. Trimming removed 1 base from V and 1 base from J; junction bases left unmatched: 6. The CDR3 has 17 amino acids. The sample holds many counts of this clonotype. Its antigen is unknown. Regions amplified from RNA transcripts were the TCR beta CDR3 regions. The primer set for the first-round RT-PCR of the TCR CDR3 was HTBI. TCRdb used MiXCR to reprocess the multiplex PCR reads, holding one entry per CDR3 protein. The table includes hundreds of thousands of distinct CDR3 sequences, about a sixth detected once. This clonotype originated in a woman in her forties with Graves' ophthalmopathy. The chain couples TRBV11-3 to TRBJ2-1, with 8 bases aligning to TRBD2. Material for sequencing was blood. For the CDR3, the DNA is TGTGCCAGCAGCTTAGGGACTAGCATTAGATCCTACAATGAGCAGTTCTTC. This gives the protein CASSLGTSIRSYNEQFF. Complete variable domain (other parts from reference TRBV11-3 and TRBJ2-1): EAGVVQSPRYKIIEKKQPVAFWCNPISGHNTLYWYLQNLGQGPELLIRYENEEAVDDSQLPKDRFSAERLKGVDSTLKIQPAELGDSAVYLCASSLGTSIRSYNEQFFGPGTRLTVL.